The T cell receptor (beta chain) described here comes from a study of T-cell reconstitution after alpha-beta-depleted transplantation in children. Broader study findings: About two months after transplant, alpha-beta T cells reportedly came from several hundred expanded graft clones. The origin of high day-60 TCRbeta diversity in some patients lay in surviving recipient T cells and thymic progenitors. Newly generated T cells supplied most T-cell counts and diversity one year post-transplant.

Unique molecular identifiers were incorporated into the prepared TCRbeta library. From the PCR reads, TCRdb called clonotypes with MiXCR, one entry per CDR3 protein. The table has about 510,000 distinct CDR3 sequences, approximately 10% seen once. V dropped 4 bases and J dropped 2; count of bases not matched to a gene: 5. There are 15 residues in the CDR3. Germline lookup yields CDR1 SGHVS and CDR2 FQNEAQ. About this clonotype itself: Its antigen remains unidentified.

Source: PBMCs, mostly from graft donor cells, taken 180 days after TCRalphabeta/CD19-depleted stem cell transplant. This clonotype originated in a female patient aged 2 to 10 who had a stem cell transplant for aplastic anemia, so the T cells may come from the graft donor. The chain uses TRBV7-8 and TRBJ2-1, with TRBD1 matching 7 bases. CDR3 in amino acids: CASSSSGTAYNEQFF. The CDR3, as DNA: TGTGCCAGCAGCTCGTCCGGGACAGCCTACAATGAGCAGTTCTTC.